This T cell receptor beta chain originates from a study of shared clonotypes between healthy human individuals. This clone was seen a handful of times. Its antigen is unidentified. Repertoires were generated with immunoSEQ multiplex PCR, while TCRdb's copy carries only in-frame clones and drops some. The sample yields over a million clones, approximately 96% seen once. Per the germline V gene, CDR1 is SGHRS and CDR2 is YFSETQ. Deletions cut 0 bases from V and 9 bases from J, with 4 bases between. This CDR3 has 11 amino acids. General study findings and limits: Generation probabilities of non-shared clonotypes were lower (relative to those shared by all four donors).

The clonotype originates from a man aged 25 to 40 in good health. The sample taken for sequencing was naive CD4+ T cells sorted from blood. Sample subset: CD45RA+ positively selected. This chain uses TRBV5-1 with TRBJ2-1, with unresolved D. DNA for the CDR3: TGCGCCAGCAGCTTGGAGACTGAGCAGTTCTTC. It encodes CASSLETEQFF.